This TCR beta chain appears in the sequencing data of a study of OX40 agonist ivuxolimab in advanced cancers. Study-level information: The dose-escalation group included hepatocellular carcinoma, melanoma, renal cell carcinoma and head and neck cancer. Of the participants, around 39% had some prior anti-PD-1, anti-PD-L1 or anti-CTLA-4 therapy, which was allowed.

Trimming stripped 3 bases from V and 4 bases from J, with 14 bases between. Germline values: CDR1 MNHEY, CDR2 SVGAGI. The CDR3 runs 15 residues. Baseline was the first blood sampling point, followed by cycle 4 day 1 and cycle 7 day 1. Sequencing used immunoSEQ multiplex PCR; TCRdb keeps in-frame clones, though not all of them. Of around 46,000 clones in the sample, 70% to 90% were seen once. Sequenced here: CD4+ or CD8+ T cells sorted from blood, sampled in a trial of the OX40 agonist ivuxolimab. The chain couples TRBV6-5 to TRBJ2-3; D is possibly TRBD2 (5 bases). The TCR comes from an adult with an advanced solid tumor such as melanoma, head and neck, liver or kidney cancer. The CDR3 spells CASSYEGALADTQYF. For the CDR3, the DNA is TGTGCCAGCAGTTATGAGGGTGCCCTTGCAGATACGCAGTATTTT.